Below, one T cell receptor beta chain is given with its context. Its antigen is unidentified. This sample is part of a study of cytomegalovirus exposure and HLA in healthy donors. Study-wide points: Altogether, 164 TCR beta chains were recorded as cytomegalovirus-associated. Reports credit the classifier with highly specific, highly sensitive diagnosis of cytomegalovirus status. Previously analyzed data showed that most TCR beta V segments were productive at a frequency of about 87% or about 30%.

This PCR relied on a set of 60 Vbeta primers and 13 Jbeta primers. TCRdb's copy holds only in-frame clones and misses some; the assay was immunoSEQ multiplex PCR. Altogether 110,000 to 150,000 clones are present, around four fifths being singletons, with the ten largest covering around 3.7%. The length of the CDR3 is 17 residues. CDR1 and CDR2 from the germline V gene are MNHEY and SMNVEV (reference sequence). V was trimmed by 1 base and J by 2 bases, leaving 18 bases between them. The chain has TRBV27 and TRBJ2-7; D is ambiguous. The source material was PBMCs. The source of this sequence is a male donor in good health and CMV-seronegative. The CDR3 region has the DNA TGTGCCAGCAGTTTATTGCCCCCACCAGGTTCCCCCTACGAGCAGTACTTC. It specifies CASSLLPPPGSPYEQYF.